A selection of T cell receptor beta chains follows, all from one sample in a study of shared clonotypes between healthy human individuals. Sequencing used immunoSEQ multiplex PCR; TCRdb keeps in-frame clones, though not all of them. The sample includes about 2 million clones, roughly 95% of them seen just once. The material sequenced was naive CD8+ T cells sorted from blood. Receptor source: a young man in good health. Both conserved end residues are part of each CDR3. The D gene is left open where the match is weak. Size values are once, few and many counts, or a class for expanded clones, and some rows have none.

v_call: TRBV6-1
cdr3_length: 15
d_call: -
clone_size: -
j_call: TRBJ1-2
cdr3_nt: TGTGCCAGCAGTGAAGCTTGGACGACGAACTATGGCTACACCTTC
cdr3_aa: CASSEAWTTNYGYTF

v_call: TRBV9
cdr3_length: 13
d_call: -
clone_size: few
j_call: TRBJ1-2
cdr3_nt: TGTGCCAGCAGCCCATGGGGGCCGTATGGCTACACCTTC
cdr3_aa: CASSPWGPYGYTF

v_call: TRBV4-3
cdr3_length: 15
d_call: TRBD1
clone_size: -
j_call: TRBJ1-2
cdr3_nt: TGCGCCAGCAGCCAAGCGGGACAGGGTTACTATGGCTACACCTTC
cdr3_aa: CASSQAGQGYYGYTF

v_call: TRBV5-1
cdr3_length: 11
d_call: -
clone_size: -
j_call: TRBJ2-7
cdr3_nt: TGCGCCAGCAGCGCCGAATACGAGCAGTACTTC
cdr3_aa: CASSAEYEQYF

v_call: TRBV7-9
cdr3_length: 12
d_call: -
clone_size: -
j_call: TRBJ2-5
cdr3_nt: TGTGCCAGCAGCTCGCACTGGGAGACCCAGTACTTC
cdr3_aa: CASSSHWETQYF

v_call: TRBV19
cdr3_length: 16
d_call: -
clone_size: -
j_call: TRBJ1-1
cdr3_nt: TGTGCCAGTAGTATAGTCCCAGGGTCGGAGAACACTGAAGCTTTCTTT
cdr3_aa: CASSIVPGSENTEAFF

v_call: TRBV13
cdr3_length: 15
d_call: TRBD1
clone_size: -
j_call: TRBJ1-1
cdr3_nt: TGTGCCAGCAGCTTAGCGGGACAGGGGGCCCTTGAAGCTTTCTTT
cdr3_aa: CASSLAGQGALEAFF

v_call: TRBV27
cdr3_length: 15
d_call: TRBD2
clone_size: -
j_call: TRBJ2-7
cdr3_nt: TGTGCCAGCAGTACCCGACTAGCGGGGGCGTACGAGCAGTACTTC
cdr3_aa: CASSTRLAGAYEQYF

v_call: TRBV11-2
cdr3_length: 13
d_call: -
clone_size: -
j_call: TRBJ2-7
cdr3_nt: TGTGCCAGCAGCCACCCAGGGTCCTACGAGCAGTACTTC
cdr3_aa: CASSHPGSYEQYF

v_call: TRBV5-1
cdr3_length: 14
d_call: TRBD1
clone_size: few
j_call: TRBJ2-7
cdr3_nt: TGCGCCAGCAGCCCGGGACAGGGCTCCTACGAGCAGTACTTC
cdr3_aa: CASSPGQGSYEQYF

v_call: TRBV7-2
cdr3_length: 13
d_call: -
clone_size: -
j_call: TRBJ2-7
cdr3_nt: TGTGCCAGCAGCCCGCACCGAGTGAACGAGCAGTACTTC
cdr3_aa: CASSPHRVNEQYF

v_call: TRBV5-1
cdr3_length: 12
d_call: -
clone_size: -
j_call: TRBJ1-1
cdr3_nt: TGCGCCAGCAGCTCCGCCGGCACTGAAGCTTTCTTT
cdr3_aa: CASSSAGTEAFF

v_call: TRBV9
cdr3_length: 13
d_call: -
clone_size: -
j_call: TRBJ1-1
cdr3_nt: TGTGCCAGCAGCGTAGGGGCAGGGGCTGAAGCTTTCTTT
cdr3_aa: CASSVGAGAEAFF

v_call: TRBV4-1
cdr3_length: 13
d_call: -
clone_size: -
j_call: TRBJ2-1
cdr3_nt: TGCGCCAGCAGCCCGGGGGCGTACAATGAGCAGTTCTTC
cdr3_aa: CASSPGAYNEQFF

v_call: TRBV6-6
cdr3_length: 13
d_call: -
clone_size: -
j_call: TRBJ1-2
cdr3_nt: TGTGCCAGCAGGGGTTTCGAGGGGAATGGCTACACCTTC
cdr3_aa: CASRGFEGNGYTF

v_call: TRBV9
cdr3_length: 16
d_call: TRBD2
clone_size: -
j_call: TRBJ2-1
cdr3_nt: TGTGCCAGCAGCGGATGGGTAGCGGGGACCTACAATGAGCAGTTCTTC
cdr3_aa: CASSGWVAGTYNEQFF

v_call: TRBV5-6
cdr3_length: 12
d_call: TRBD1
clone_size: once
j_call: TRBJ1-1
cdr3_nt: TGTGCCAGCCGGGACAGGTGGACTGAAGCTTTCTTT
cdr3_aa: CASRDRWTEAFF

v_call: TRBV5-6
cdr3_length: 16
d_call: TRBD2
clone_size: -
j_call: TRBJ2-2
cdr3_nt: TGTGCCAGCAGCCTTATACTAGCGGGTAGCACCGGGGAGCTGTTTTTT
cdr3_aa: CASSLILAGSTGELFF

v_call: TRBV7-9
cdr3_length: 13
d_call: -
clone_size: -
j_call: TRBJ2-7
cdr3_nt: TGTGCCAGCAGCTCGGGGGGCCCCTACGAGCAGTACTTC
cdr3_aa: CASSSGGPYEQYF

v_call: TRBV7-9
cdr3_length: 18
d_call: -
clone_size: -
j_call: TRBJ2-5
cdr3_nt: TGTGCCAGCAGCTTTGAAGAGACGTGGGAGAGGGCGGTGGAGACCCAGTACTTC
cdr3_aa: CASSFEETWERAVETQYF

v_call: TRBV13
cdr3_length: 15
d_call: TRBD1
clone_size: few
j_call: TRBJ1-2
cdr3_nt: TGTGCCAGCAGCTTAAGGGACAGGGTTAACTATGGCTACACCTTC
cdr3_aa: CASSLRDRVNYGYTF

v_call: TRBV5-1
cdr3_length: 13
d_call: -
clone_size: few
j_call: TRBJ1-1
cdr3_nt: TGCGCCAGCAGCCCTCACTTGAACACTGAAGCTTTCTTT
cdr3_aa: CASSPHLNTEAFF

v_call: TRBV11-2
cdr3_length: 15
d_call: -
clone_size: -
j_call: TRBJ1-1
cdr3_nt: TGTGCCAGCAGCTTATTGGACCTCAGGGACACTGAAGCTTTCTTT
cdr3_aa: CASSLLDLRDTEAFF

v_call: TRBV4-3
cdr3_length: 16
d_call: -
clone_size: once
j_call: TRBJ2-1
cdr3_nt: TGCGCCAGCAGCCAAGACCTCCGGAGCTCCTACAATGAGCAGTTCTTC
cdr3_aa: CASSQDLRSSYNEQFF

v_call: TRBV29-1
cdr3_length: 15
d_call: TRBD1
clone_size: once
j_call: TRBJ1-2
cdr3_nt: TGCAGCGTTTACGACATCCAGGGGGCTAACTATGGCTACACCTTC
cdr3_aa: CSVYDIQGANYGYTF

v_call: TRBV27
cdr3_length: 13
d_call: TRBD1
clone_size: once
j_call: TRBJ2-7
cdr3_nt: TGTGCCAGCAGTCTAGGGACAGGGGGCGAGCAGTACTTC
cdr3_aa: CASSLGTGGEQYF

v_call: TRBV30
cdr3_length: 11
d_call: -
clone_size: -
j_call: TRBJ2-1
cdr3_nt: TGTGCCTGGAGTGAAGCGAATGAGCAGTTCTTC
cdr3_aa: CAWSEANEQFF

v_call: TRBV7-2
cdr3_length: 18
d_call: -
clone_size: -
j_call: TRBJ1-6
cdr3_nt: TGTGCCAGCACCCAATGGGAGGGCCCGAGCTCCTATAATTCACCCCTCCACTTT
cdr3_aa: CASTQWEGPSSYNSPLHF

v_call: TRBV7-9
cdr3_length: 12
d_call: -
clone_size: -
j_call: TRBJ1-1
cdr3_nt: TGTGCCAGCAGACGCACGGGCACTGAAGCTTTCTTT
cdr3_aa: CASRRTGTEAFF

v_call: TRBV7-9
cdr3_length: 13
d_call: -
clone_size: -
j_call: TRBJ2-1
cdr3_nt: TGTGCCAGCAGCTCCGGCCGGGTCGATGAGCAGTTCTTC
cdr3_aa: CASSSGRVDEQFF

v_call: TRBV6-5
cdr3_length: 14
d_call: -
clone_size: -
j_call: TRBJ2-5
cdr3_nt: TGTGCCAGCAGTTATATCAGGTCCCAAGAGACCCAGTACTTC
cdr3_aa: CASSYIRSQETQYF

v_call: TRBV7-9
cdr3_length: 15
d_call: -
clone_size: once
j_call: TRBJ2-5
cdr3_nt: TGTGCCAGCAGCTCCCACTACATACTCCAAGAGACCCAGTACTTC
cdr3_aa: CASSSHYILQETQYF

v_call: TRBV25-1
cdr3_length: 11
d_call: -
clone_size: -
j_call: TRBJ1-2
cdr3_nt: TGTGCCAGCAAAGCAGGGGTCGGCTACACCTTC
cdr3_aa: CASKAGVGYTF

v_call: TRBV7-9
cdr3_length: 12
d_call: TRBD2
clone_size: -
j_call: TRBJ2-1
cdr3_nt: TGTGCCAGCAGCTTGGGACTAGCGGAGCAGTTCTTC
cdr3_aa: CASSLGLAEQFF

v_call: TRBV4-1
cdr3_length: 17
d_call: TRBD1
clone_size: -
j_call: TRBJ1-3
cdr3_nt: TGCGCCAGCAGCCCTGGGACAGGGGCTTTCTCTGGAAACACCATATATTTT
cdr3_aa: CASSPGTGAFSGNTIYF

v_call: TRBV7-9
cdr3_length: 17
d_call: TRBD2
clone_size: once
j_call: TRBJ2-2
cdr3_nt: TGTGCCAGCAGCACACGGACTAGCGGGGGGCTCACCGGGGAGCTGTTTTTT
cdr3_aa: CASSTRTSGGLTGELFF

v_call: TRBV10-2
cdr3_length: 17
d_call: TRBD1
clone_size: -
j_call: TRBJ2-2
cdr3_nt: TGCGCCAGCAGTGACTTAGGGACAGGGGGCTTCACCGGGGAGCTGTTTTTT
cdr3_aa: CASSDLGTGGFTGELFF

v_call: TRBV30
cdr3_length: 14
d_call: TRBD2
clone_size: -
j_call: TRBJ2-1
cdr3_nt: TGTGCCTGGAACCCCGGGCTAGCGGGAGGTGAGCAGTTCTTC
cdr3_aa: CAWNPGLAGGEQFF

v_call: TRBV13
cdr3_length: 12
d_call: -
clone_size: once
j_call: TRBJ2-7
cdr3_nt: TGTGCCAGCAGCGCTGACTTCTACGAGCAGTACTTC
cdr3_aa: CASSADFYEQYF

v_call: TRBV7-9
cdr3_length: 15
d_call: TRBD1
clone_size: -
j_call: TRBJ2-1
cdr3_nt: TGTGCCAGCAGGGTTGACAGGGAGTCCTACAATGAGCAGTTCTTC
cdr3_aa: CASRVDRESYNEQFF

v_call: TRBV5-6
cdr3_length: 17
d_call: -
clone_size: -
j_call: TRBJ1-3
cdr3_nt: TGTGCCAGCAGCCAGCTTGCCCAAACAGGTGGGCGAAACACCATATATTTT
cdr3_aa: CASSQLAQTGGRNTIYF

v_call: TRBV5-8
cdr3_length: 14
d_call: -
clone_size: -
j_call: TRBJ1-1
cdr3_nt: TGTGCCAGCAGCTTGTGGGGGGGGAACACTGAAGCTTTCTTT
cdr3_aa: CASSLWGGNTEAFF